The sequence of this TCR beta chain was determined in a study of blood T cells in healthy people across ages. This CDR3 spans 12 amino acids. V lost 9 bases, J lost 4 bases, and 12 bases lay in between. Germline CDR1 is SEHNR and CDR2 is FQNEAQ (reference sequence). Combining a sample-barcoded 5' primer with a J-beta primer mix, a second PCR ran for about 7 to 11 cycles. Sequencing recovered at least 3 million CDR3-containing paired-end reads from each sample. From the 5' RACE reads, TCRdb called clonotypes with MiXCR, one entry per CDR3 protein. Found here are approximately 800,000 distinct CDR3 sequences, about 62% of them singletons; the top ten hold 25% to 35%. Peripheral blood was drawn, 7.5 to 10 milliliters per donor.

The V call is TRBV7-9, the J call TRBJ2-5, with a possible D match to TRBD1 (6 bases). The TCR sequence derives from a young man in good health. Source material: blood. CDR3 in amino acids: CASIGGLETQYF. CDR3 DNA: TGTGCCAGTATAGGGGGTTTAGAGACCCAGTACTTC. Filled out from reference TRBV7-9 and TRBJ2-5, the complete variable domain reads DTGVSQNPRHKITKRGQNVTFRCDPISEHNRLYWYRQTLGQGPEFLTYFQNEAQLEKSRLLSDRFSAERPKGSFSTLEIQRTEQGDSAMYLCASIGGLETQYFGPGTRLLVL.